This TCR beta chain was documented in a study of graft-versus-host responses after intestinal transplantation. The CDR3 extends over 15 amino acids. Trimming left V 1 base short and J 0 bases short, with 7 bases between. Looked up from germline, CDR1 is MDHEN and CDR2 is SYDVKM. Assay used: immunoSEQ multiplex PCR; TCRdb lists only in-frame clones, some missing. The sample shows roughly 28,000 clones, about 92% of them seen only once. Overall study findings and caveats: Allografts of patients with graft-donor T cell macrochimerism showed high graft-versus-host to host-versus-graft clone ratios.

This clone was recorded once. Its target is unknown. This chain joins TRBV28 and TRBJ1-3; D perhaps matches TRBD1 (6 bases). The receptor comes from a human patient who received an intestinal transplant, so some T cells may come from the graft donor. The source was PBMCs, collected roughly 68 days after intestinal transplant. The CDR3, as DNA: TGTGCCAGCAGTTTATTCAGGGGCTCTGGAAACACCATATATTTT. It codes for CASSLFRGSGNTIYF.